This T cell receptor beta chain is from a study of T-cell reconstitution after alpha-beta-depleted transplantation in children. V was shortened by 7 bases and J by 0 bases, with 14 bases between the two germline ends. Germline V gives CDR1 SGHRS, CDR2 YFSETQ. The CDR3 covers 14 residues. In this sample, this clonotype turned up a few times. The authors prepared the TCRbeta library with unique molecular identifiers. TCRdb reprocessed the PCR reads via MiXCR and lists one record per CDR3 protein. The table lists around 360,000 distinct CDR3 sequences, about a tenth of them singletons, with 2% to 2.5% in the top ten.

This chain uses TRBV5-1 with TRBJ2-7; no reliable D call. The clonotype was recovered from a human donor who donated a stem cell graft to a child with acute lymphoblastic leukemia. Source: PBMCs from the stem cell graft donor, taken from the stem cell graft. CDR3 loop: CASGGVESSYEQYF. The CDR3 DNA is TGCGCCAGCGGTGGGGTTGAAAGCTCCTACGAGCAGTACTTC.